This passage covers 26 T cell receptor beta chains from one sample sequenced in a study of sequential checkpoint blockade in melanoma. Method: immunoSEQ multiplex PCR; TCRdb's copy keeps in-frame clones and lacks some. The table shows fewer than 40,000 clones, with around nine tenths occurring only once. Treatment in this sample: randomized to nivolumab then ipilimumab (arm A) or the reverse (arm B). This sample comprised CD8+ T cells sorted from blood (inferred from file names), obtained from a patient given nivolumab and ipilimumab in sequence. These TCRs come from a human donor with melanoma.

This clone was observed once. This chain uses TRBV7-9 with TRBJ1-2; D is unresolved. There are 16 residues in the CDR3. Per the germline V gene, CDR1 is SEHNR and CDR2 is FQNEAQ (reference sequence). With 7 bases removed from V and 3 bases from J, the gap between germline ends came to 21 bases. In DNA form, the CDR3 reads TGTGCCAGCACCGGAGCGATGGCTATTCGAGACTATGGCTACACCTTC. Translating gives CASTGAMAIRDYGYTF. Supplemented by reference TRBV7-9 and TRBJ1-2, the full variable domain reads DTGVSQNPRHKITKRGQNVTFRCDPISEHNRLYWYRQTLGQGPEFLTYFQNEAQLEKSRLLSDRFSAERPKGSFSTLEIQRTEQGDSAMYLCASTGAMAIRDYGYTFGSGTRLTVV.

The chain has TRBV13 and TRBJ2-2; perhaps TRBD1 as D (5 bases). Trimming left V 1 base short and J 8 bases short, with 14 bases between. CDR3 size: 15 residues. The V gene's germline CDR1 is PRHDT and CDR2 FYEKMQ (reference sequence). Here the CDR3 reads CASSLATATPGELFF. The CDR3 region has the DNA TGTGCCAGCAGCTTAGCGACAGCAACCCCTGGGGAGCTGTTTTTT. Looking up the rest from reference TRBV13 and TRBJ2-2 gives the full variable domain: AAGVIQSPRHLIKEKRETATLKCYPIPRHDTVYWYQQGPGQDPQFLISFYEKMQSDKGSIPDRFSAQQFSDYHSELNMSSLELGDSALYFCASSLATATPGELFFGEGSRLTVL.

This sequence joins TRBV9 and TRBJ1-3; D is perhaps TRBD1 (6 bases). The ends were cut back, 0 bases at V and 0 bases at J, with 13 bases in the middle. The CDR3 consists of 17 residues. CDR1 and CDR2 (germline): SGDLS, YYNGEE. CDR3 amino acids: CASSVGGTPSSGNTIYF. The CDR3, as DNA: TGTGCCAGCAGCGTAGGGGGGACACCTAGCTCTGGAAACACCATATATTTT. The entire variable domain, with the rest obtained from reference TRBV9 and TRBJ1-3, is as follows: DSGVTQTPKHLITATGQRVTLRCSPRSGDLSVYWYQQSLDQGLQFLIQYYNGEERAKGNILERFSAQQFPDLHSELNLSSLELGDSALYFCASSVGGTPSSGNTIYFGEGSWLTVV.

The rearrangement links TRBV7-9 to TRBJ2-3; 7 bases are shared with TRBD1. The CDR3 contains 15 residues. Germline V CDR1 and CDR2: SEHNR, FQNEAQ (reference sequence). Losses at the gene ends were 0 bases for V and 2 bases for J; bases not matched to a gene: 2. CDR3 in DNA: TGTGCCAGCAGCTTAGCGCAGGGGGACACAGATACGCAGTATTTT. Its translation: CASSLAQGDTDTQYF.

This sequence joins TRBV4-3 and TRBJ2-1; TRBD2 matches 8 bases. The CDR3 has 14 residues. Looked up from germline, CDR1 is LGHNA and CDR2 is YSLEER. V trimming: 1 base; J trimming: 6 bases; junction bases outside the gene matches: 2. CDR3 sequence (DNA): TGCGCCAGCAGCCAAGCCGGACTAGCCAATGAGCAGTTCTTC. It specifies CASSQAGLANEQFF.

The V call is TRBV9, the J call TRBJ2-3, with D perhaps matching TRBD2 (7 bases). There are 16 residues in the CDR3. The germline V and J ends were trimmed by 3 bases and 3 bases, with 17 bases remaining between them. The germline V gene has CDR1 SGDLS and CDR2 YYNGEE. The CDR3 reads CASSAEGGRETDTQYF. CDR3 DNA: TGTGCCAGCAGCGCTGAGGGGGGGCGCGAAACAGATACGCAGTATTTT.

The chain has TRBV29-1 and TRBJ2-1; D is uncertain. The germline gives CDR1 SQVTM, CDR2 ANQGSEA. V was cut by 4 bases and J by 1 base, with 8 bases left in between. The CDR3 length is 13 residues. CDR3 nucleotides: TGCAGCGTTGGTAAGACATCCTACAATGAGCAGTTCTTC. Protein product: CSVGKTSYNEQFF.

This clone occurred once. The chain carries TRBV5-1 and TRBJ2-2; D is possibly TRBD2 (5 bases). Trimming stripped 3 bases from V and 7 bases from J, with 10 bases between. CDR3 length: 13 residues. Germline CDR1 and CDR2: SGHRS and YFSETQ. In DNA, the CDR3 is TGCGCCAGCAGCTCCAGCGGAAACGGGGAGCTGTTTTTT. Amino acid sequence: CASSSSGNGELFF.

The chain has TRBV27 and TRBJ1-5; D ambiguous. Trimming stripped 4 bases from V and 7 bases from J, with 11 bases between. Germline V CDR1 and CDR2: MNHEY, SMNVEV (reference sequence). This CDR3 spans 13 amino acids. CDR3 coding DNA: TGTGCCAGCAGTTGGGCTTCGGGGCAGCCCCAGCATTTT. This codes for CASSWASGQPQHF.

J is TRBJ2-2 and V is TRBV19, with 13 bases aligning to TRBD2. Germline assignment: CDR1 LNHDA and CDR2 SQIVND (reference sequence). This CDR3 is 14 amino acids long. V lost 9 bases to trimming and J lost 6 bases; unmatched junction nucleotides: 4. CDR3 nucleotide sequence: TGTGCCAGCCGGACTAGCGGGAGTCCCGGGGAGCTGTTTTTT. Its protein product is CASRTSGSPGELFF. Full variable domain (missing parts from reference TRBV19 and TRBJ2-2): DGGITQSPKYLFRKEGQNVTLSCEQNLNHDAMYWYRQDPGQGLRLIYYSQIVNDFQKGDIAEGYSVSREKKESFPLTVTSAQKNPTAFYLCASRTSGSPGELFFGEGSRLTVL.

The CDR3 loop is CSVMVGDVGYEQFF. Written as DNA, the CDR3 is TGCAGCGTTATGGTCGGGGATGTGGGGTATGAGCAGTTCTTC. This sequence joins TRBV29-1 and TRBJ2-1; TRBD2 might be the D (5 bases). CDR3 length: 14 amino acids. V gave up 5 bases and J gave up 8 bases, with 19 bases separating them. Germline CDR1 reads SQVTM; CDR2 reads ANQGSEA.

This chain joins TRBV28 and TRBJ2-3; D is possibly TRBD2 (6 bases). The V gene's germline CDR1 is MDHEN and CDR2 SYDVKM. V was clipped by 5 bases and J by 2 bases, with 8 bases between them. The CDR3 consists of 13 residues. The CDR3 loop reads CASSRGITDTQYF. The CDR3 DNA sequence: TGTGCCAGCAGTCGGGGGATCACAGATACGCAGTATTTT.

The rearrangement joins TRBV13 to TRBJ1-1; no clear D. The CDR3 sequence is 15 residues long. CDR1 and CDR2 (germline): PRHDT, FYEKMQ (reference sequence). V was pared by 3 bases and J by 3 bases, with 14 bases between. The CDR3 DNA reads TGTGCCAGCAGCTTTGCTACCTCCGGGGACACTGAAGCTTTCTTT. This gives the protein CASSFATSGDTEAFF.

The chain carries TRBV13 and TRBJ2-1, with TRBD2 identical over 10 bases. Per the germline V gene, CDR1 is PRHDT and CDR2 is FYEKMQ (reference sequence). V shed 5 bases, J shed 3 bases, and the junction held 4 bases outside the gene matches. The CDR3 totals 15 residues. The CDR3 region is CASSLRLAGYNEQFF. The CDR3 DNA reads as TGTGCCAGCAGCCTTAGACTAGCGGGCTACAATGAGCAGTTCTTC.

This clone was found once. The CDR3 sequence is CASSLQGPRETQYF. CDR3 nucleotide sequence: TGTGCCAGCAGTCTCCAGGGGCCGAGAGAGACCCAGTACTTC. The genes are TRBV27 and TRBJ2-5; tentative D call: TRBD1 (6 bases). V was clipped by 5 bases and J by 4 bases, with 14 bases between them. Germline CDR1 and CDR2: MNHEY and SMNVEV (reference sequence). The CDR3 is made up of 14 amino acids.

V and J are TRBV28 and TRBJ1-5, with 12 bases identical to TRBD1. The germline CDR1 and CDR2 sequences are MDHEN and SYDVKM. V was clipped by 7 bases and J by 5 bases; unmatched bases: 15. The CDR3 is 18 residues long. CDR3 sequence reads: CASILLRDRGLSDQPQHF. DNA of the CDR3: TGTGCCAGCATCCTCCTCCGGGACAGGGGGCTTTCCGATCAGCCCCAGCATTTT.

This rearrangement joins TRBV9 to TRBJ2-5, with D possibly being TRBD2 (6 bases). The CDR3 has 15 amino acids. Germline V CDR1 and CDR2: SGDLS, YYNGEE. V lost 4 bases and J 5 bases, leaving 18 bases between the germline ends. The CDR3 DNA sequence: TGTGCCAGCAGCCGCCGACTAGACCCACGGGAGACCCAGTACTTC. Its protein is CASSRRLDPRETQYF. The full variable domain, rest sourced from reference TRBV9 and TRBJ2-5, is DSGVTQTPKHLITATGQRVTLRCSPRSGDLSVYWYQQSLDQGLQFLIQYYNGEERAKGNILERFSAQQFPDLHSELNLSSLELGDSALYFCASSRRLDPRETQYFGPGTRLLVL.

This chain links TRBV27 with TRBJ2-3, with TRBD2 matching 12 bases. The CDR3 runs to 20 residues. V lost 3 bases, J lost 0 bases, and 13 bases stayed unmatched. Looked up from germline, CDR1 is MNHEY and CDR2 is SMNVEV (reference sequence). CDR3 coding DNA: TGTGCCAGCAGTTTCCCTAGCGGGAGGGCTCCCCATCCGAGCACAGATACGCAGTATTTT. It encodes CASSFPSGRAPHPSTDTQYF.

V is TRBV19 and J is TRBJ2-7, with 10 bases lining up with TRBD1. V trimming: 5 bases; J trimming: 0 bases; junction bases outside the gene matches: 7. The germline V gene has CDR1 LNHDA and CDR2 SQIVND (reference sequence). The CDR3 is made up of 16 amino acids. CDR3 residues: CASSHGQGESSYEQYF. CDR3 bases: TGTGCCAGTAGTCATGGACAGGGGGAATCCTCCTACGAGCAGTACTTC.

The rearrangement uses TRBV4-3 and TRBJ1-1; 7 nucleotides match TRBD1. Germline lookup yields CDR1 LGHNA and CDR2 YSLEER. This CDR3 is built from 14 residues. Losses at the gene ends were 4 bases for V and 1 base for J; bases not matched to a gene: 3. The CDR3 nucleotides are TGCGCCAGCAGCCTTTGGACAGGGAACACTGAAGCTTTCTTT. It is translated as CASSLWTGNTEAFF.

The chain is built from TRBV29-1 and TRBJ2-1; 16 bases map to TRBD2. CDR3 size: 18 residues. The junction had 9 bases not matched to a gene; V was cut back by 4 bases and J by 3 bases. CDR1 is SQVTM, CDR2 ANQGSEA, per germline. The CDR3 here is CSVVGLAGGTADYNEQFF. The CDR3 coding sequence is TGCAGCGTTGTGGGACTAGCGGGAGGGACGGCCGACTACAATGAGCAGTTCTTC.

The chain uses TRBV5-4 and TRBJ2-7, with 8 bases fitting TRBD2. This CDR3 has 13 residues. V gave up 3 bases and J gave up 7 bases; unmatched junction bases: 6. Germline-derived CDR1 and CDR2 are SGHNT and YYREEE (reference sequence). The CDR3 region is CASSSGLAKEQYF. The CDR3 coding sequence is TGTGCCAGCAGCTCTGGACTAGCCAAGGAGCAGTACTTC.

This clone was seen just once. The chain is built from TRBV27 and TRBJ2-1; 10 bases fit TRBD2. Germline CDR1 and CDR2: MNHEY and SMNVEV (reference sequence). This CDR3 contains 14 residues. V lost 6 bases to trimming and J lost 4 bases; unmatched junction nucleotides: 3. CDR3 DNA: TGTGCCAGCAGAGGACTAGCGGAGTACAATGAGCAGTTCTTC. Its translation: CASRGLAEYNEQFF.

This clone was detected only once. This chain uses TRBV5-4 with TRBJ2-7, with 7 bases that match TRBD2. CDR1 is SGHNT and CDR2 is YYREEE in the germline V gene (reference sequence). CDR3 length: 13 amino acids. V lost 3 bases and J lost 3; bases outside the gene matches: 3. The DNA of the CDR3 is TGTGCCAGCAGCTGGGGGGGGGTCTACGAGCAGTACGTC. It encodes CASSWGGVYEQYV.

V is TRBV7-3 and J is TRBJ2-5; D is ambiguous. TRBJ2-7 matches the DNA end more closely, so the J call is doubtful. This CDR3 region has 18 residues. Germline V gene sequence: CDR1 SGHTA, CDR2 FQGTGA. The CDR3 loop reads CASSRRRVLFVPPYEQYF. The CDR3 DNA is TGTGCCAGCAGCCGCCGTCGGGTTTTGTTCGTGCCCCCCTACGAGCAGTACTTC.

This clone turned up a few times. The chain joins TRBV4-3 to TRBJ2-5; TRBD2 matches 7 bases. V was pared by 0 bases and J by 5 bases, with 6 bases of the junction left unmatched. This CDR3 has 15 amino acids. Per germline, CDR1 LGHNA and CDR2 YSLEER. In nucleotides, the CDR3 is TGCGCCAGCAGCCAAGAGTTCGGGGGGAGTGAGACCCAGTACTTC. It codes for CASSQEFGGSETQYF.